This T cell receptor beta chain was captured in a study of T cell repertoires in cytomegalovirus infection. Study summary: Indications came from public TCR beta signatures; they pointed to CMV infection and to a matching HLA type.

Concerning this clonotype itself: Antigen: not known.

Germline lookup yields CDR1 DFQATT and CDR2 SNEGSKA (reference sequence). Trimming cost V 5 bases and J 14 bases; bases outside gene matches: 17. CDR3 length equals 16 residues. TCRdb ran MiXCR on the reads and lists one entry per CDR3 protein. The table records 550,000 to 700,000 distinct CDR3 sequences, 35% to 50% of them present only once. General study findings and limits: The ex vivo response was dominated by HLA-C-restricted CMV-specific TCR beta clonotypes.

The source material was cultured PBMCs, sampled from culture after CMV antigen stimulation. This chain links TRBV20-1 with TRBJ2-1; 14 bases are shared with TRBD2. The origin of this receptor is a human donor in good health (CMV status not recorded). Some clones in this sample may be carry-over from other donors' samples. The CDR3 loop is CSASTLGTSGRLEEFF. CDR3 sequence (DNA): TGCAGTGCTTCCACATTGGGGACTAGCGGGAGATTGGAGGAGTTCTTC.